The 20 T cell receptor beta chains below all came from one sample that was sequenced in a study of blood T cell repertoires in COVID-19. Method: immunoSEQ multiplex PCR; TCRdb's copy keeps in-frame clones and lacks some. This sample has fewer than 150,000 clones, with less than 85% found just once. Material for sequencing was peripheral blood. These receptors came from an elderly woman in a cohort sampled during active or convalescent COVID-19.

This clone has a single count. The gene calls are TRBV4-2 and TRBJ2-7, with D possibly matching TRBD2 (6 bases). V was trimmed by 0 bases and J by 3 bases, leaving 9 bases between them. CDR1 LGHNA and CDR2 YNFKEQ come from the germline V gene. This CDR3 is built from 14 residues. In nucleotides, the CDR3 is TGTGCCAGCAGCCAAGAGGGACTGAACTACGAGCAGTACTTC. It yields the protein CASSQEGLNYEQYF.

V gene TRBV6-5 combines with J gene TRBJ1-6, with no clear D. This CDR3 has 15 amino acids. In germline, CDR1 is MNHEY, CDR2 SVGAGI. Trimming pared 0 bases from V and 10 bases from J, leaving 13 bases between. In DNA form, the CDR3 reads TGTGCCAGCAGTTACTCCCTAACACTAGGGTCACCCCTCCACTTT. It encodes CASSYSLTLGSPLHF.

The gene calls are TRBV5-1 and TRBJ2-3; 7 positions agree with TRBD2. Germline CDR1 SGHRS, CDR2 YFSETQ. This CDR3 spans 13 amino acids. Trimming at V came to 4 bases and at J to 12 bases, leaving 11 bases not matched to a gene. This CDR3 reads CASSDQIRDYQYF. The DNA of the CDR3 is TGCGCCAGCAGCGACCAGATCCGGGACTACCAGTATTTT.

In this sample, this clone turned up a few times. This sequence joins TRBV5-1 and TRBJ1-6; TRBD1 aligns across 7 bases. V lost 0 bases and J lost 4; bases outside the gene matches: 10. Germline V CDR1 and CDR2: SGHRS, YFSETQ. The CDR3 contains 18 residues. CDR3: CASSLALAGGDYNSPLHF. DNA for the CDR3: TGCGCCAGCAGCTTGGCCCTGGCAGGGGGTGATTATAATTCACCCCTCCACTTT.

This clone was detected once. The V call is TRBV19, the J call TRBJ2-7; D may be TRBD2 (6 bases). V dropped 5 bases and J dropped 4 bases, with 12 bases sitting between them. This CDR3 spans 13 amino acids. Germline assignment: CDR1 LNHDA and CDR2 SQIVND (reference sequence). The CDR3 loop reads CASSPGGVYEQYF. The CDR3 nucleotides are TGTGCCAGTAGTCCCGGGGGAGTGTACGAGCAGTACTTC.

The CDR3 region is CASSLVQGTNEKLFF. The CDR3 bases are TGCGCCAGCAGCCTCGTCCAGGGGACTAATGAAAAACTGTTTTTT. J is TRBJ1-4 and V is TRBV4-1; possible D gene TRBD1, 6 bases. Germline V gives CDR1 MGHRA, CDR2 YSYEKL. The CDR3 length is 15 residues. V was clipped by 4 bases and J by 2 bases, with 11 bases between them.

The V gene is TRBV27, the J gene TRBJ2-7, with TRBD2 identical over 10 bases. The CDR3 is 17 amino acids. Germline V gene data show CDR1 as MNHEY and CDR2 as SMNVEV (reference sequence). With V trimmed by 5 bases and J by 0 bases, 10 bases remained unmatched. The DNA for the CDR3 is TGTGCCAGCAGTCGCAGAGCTGGGACTAGCGCCTCCTACGAGCAGTACTTC. It specifies CASSRRAGTSASYEQYF.

This chain uses TRBV29-1 with TRBJ1-2, with TRBD1 identical over 9 bases. The V segment lost 0 bases and the J segment 7 bases; nucleotides outside the gene matches: 9. Germline V lookup: CDR1 SQVTM, CDR2 ANQGSEA. The CDR3 has 15 residues. The CDR3 DNA follows: TGCAGCGTTGAAGAACGGTACAGGGGGCAAGGTGGCTACACCTTC. Residues: CSVEERYRGQGGYTF.

This chain links TRBV2 with TRBJ1-5; D is unclear. Germline assignment: CDR1 SNHLY and CDR2 FYNNEI. This CDR3 comprises 15 residues. Between the trimmed V and J ends, which lost 7 bases and 1 base, there was a span of 14 bases. The CDR3 nucleotides are TGTGCCAGCACCATATCGAGGGCAAGCAATCAGCCCCAGCATTTT. It specifies CASTISRASNQPQHF.

The genes are TRBV10-3 and TRBJ2-7, with D possibly TRBD1 on 5 matching bases. The CDR3 covers 13 residues. CDR1 ENHRY and CDR2 SYGVKD come from the germline V gene. The germline V and J ends were trimmed by 5 bases and 0 bases, with 8 bases remaining between them. CDR3 loop: CAISPQGSYEQYF. The CDR3 DNA sequence: TGTGCCATCAGTCCCCAGGGCTCCTACGAGCAGTACTTC.

This clone appeared a single time. The rearrangement links TRBV7-3 to TRBJ1-6; 7 nucleotides line up with TRBD1. This CDR3 is 16 amino acids long. In germline, CDR1 is SGHTA, CDR2 FQGTGA. Trimming cost V 5 bases and J 10 bases; bases outside gene matches: 14. The CDR3 region has the DNA TGTGCCAGCAGCCGGTCCGAGACAGGGAATAGGTCACCCCTCCACTTT. Its protein is CASSRSETGNRSPLHF.

The chain joins TRBV2 to TRBJ2-1; 10 positions agree with TRBD1. Germline assignment: CDR1 SNHLY and CDR2 FYNNEI. Trimming at V came to 5 bases and at J to 7 bases, leaving 8 bases not matched to a gene. The CDR3 has 15 amino acids. The CDR3, as DNA: TGTGCCAGCAGTTATTCGACAGGGGGCTTGAATGAGCAGTTCTTC. Its protein product is CASSYSTGGLNEQFF.

The rearrangement links TRBV7-2 to TRBJ2-5, with 10 nucleotides matching TRBD2. Trimming took 1 base from V and 4 from J; bases not matched to a gene: 6. Germline V gene lookup returns CDR1 SGHTA and CDR2 FQGNSA. The CDR3 is made up of 16 amino acids. DNA for the CDR3: TGTGCCAGCAGCTTAGGGAGCGGGGGGGCTCGAGAGACCCAGTACTTC. Its protein is CASSLGSGGARETQYF.

This clone came up a few times. The chain uses TRBV19 and TRBJ1-2, with D unclear. This CDR3 has 12 amino acids. Per germline, CDR1 LNHDA and CDR2 SQIVND (reference sequence). Trimming pared 3 bases from V and 2 bases from J, leaving 4 bases between. The CDR3 DNA follows: TGTGCCAGTAGTATCCGGAACTATGGCTACACCTTC. It codes for CASSIRNYGYTF.

The chain combines TRBV6-6 with TRBJ1-4; 9 bases line up with TRBD1. Germline assignment: CDR1 MNHNY and CDR2 SVGAGI (reference sequence). This CDR3 is built from 12 residues. V dropped 11 bases and J dropped 7; count of bases not matched to a gene: 5. For the CDR3, the DNA is TGTGCCGCGGGACAGGGTTTTGAAAAACTGTTTTTT. Its protein product is CAAGQGFEKLFF.

The chain recombines TRBV7-2 with TRBJ2-1; 12 positions agree with TRBD2. V was pared by 5 bases and J by 9 bases, with 11 bases of the junction left unmatched. The CDR3 spans 16 residues. Germline CDR1 SGHTA, CDR2 FQGNSA. This CDR3 reads CASSVGLAGGISEQFF. The CDR3 DNA reads as TGTGCCAGCAGCGTAGGCCTAGCGGGGGGGATCAGTGAGCAGTTCTTC.

The chain employs TRBV4-3 and TRBJ2-1; D is perhaps TRBD2 (6 bases). This CDR3 contains 16 residues. Germline V gives CDR1 LGHNA, CDR2 YSLEER. V lost 3 bases to trimming and J lost 3 bases, with 15 bases between them. Here the CDR3 reads CASSQGLHDVYNEQFF. CDR3 sequence (DNA): TGCGCCAGCAGCCAGGGACTGCACGACGTCTACAATGAGCAGTTCTTC.

This chain links TRBV5-1 with TRBJ1-5; TRBD1 matches 8 bases. CDR3 length: 15 amino acids. V gave up 0 bases and J gave up 3 bases; unmatched junction bases: 2. Germline-derived CDR1 and CDR2 are SGHRS and YFSETQ. CDR3: CASSLGQGANQPQHF. The CDR3 DNA reads TGCGCCAGCAGCTTGGGCCAGGGGGCCAATCAGCCCCAGCATTTT.

The CDR3 DNA reads as TGTGCCAGCAGCCCGACAGGGTCCTGGAGCTATGGCTACACCTTC. Translation: CASSPTGSWSYGYTF. The rearrangement uses TRBV28 and TRBJ1-2; TRBD1 matches 7 bases. With V trimmed by 6 bases and J by 4 bases, 11 bases remained unmatched. The germline V gene has CDR1 MDHEN and CDR2 SYDVKM. The CDR3 is 15 amino acids.

The CDR3 is CASRTADGNTIYF. In DNA, the CDR3 is TGTGCCAGCAGGACAGCTGATGGAAACACCATATATTTT. The rearrangement links TRBV12-3 or TRBV12-4 to TRBJ1-3; D is perhaps TRBD1 (5 bases). Trimming left V 6 bases short and J 3 bases short, with 9 bases between. The CDR3 length is 13 residues.